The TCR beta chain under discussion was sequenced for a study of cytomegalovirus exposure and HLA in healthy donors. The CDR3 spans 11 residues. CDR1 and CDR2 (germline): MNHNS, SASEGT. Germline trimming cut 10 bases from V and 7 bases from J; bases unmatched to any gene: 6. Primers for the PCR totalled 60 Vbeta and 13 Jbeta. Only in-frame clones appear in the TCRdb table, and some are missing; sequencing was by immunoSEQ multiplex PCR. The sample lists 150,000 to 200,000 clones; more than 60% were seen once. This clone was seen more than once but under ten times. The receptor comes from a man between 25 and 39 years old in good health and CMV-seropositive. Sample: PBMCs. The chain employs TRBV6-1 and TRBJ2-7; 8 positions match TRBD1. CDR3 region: CAIQGVGEQYF. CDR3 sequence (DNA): TGTGCCATACAGGGGGTCGGGGAGCAGTACTTC.